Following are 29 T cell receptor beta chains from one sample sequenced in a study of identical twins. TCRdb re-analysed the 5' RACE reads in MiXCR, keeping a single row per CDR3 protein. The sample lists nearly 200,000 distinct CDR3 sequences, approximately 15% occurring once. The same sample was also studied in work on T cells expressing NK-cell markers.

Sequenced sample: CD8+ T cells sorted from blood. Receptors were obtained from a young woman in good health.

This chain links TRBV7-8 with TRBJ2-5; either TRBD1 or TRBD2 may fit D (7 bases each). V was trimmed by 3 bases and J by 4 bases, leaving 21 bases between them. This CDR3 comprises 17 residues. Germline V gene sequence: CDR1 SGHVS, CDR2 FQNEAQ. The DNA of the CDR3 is TGTGCCAGCAGCTTTGGACTTTCTGGCAGGGGGGGAGAGACCCAGTACTTC. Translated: CASSFGLSGRGGETQYF. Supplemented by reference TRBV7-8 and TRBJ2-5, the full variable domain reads GAGVSQSPRYKVAKRGQDVALRCDPISGHVSLFWYQQALGQGPEFLTYFQNEAQLDKSGLPSDRFFAERPEGSVSTLKIQRTQQEDSAVYLCASSFGLSGRGGETQYFGPGTRLLVL.

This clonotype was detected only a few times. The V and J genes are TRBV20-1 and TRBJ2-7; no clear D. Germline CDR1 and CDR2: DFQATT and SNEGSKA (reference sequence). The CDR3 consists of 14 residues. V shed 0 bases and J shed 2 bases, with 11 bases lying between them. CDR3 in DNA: TGCAGTGCTAGAGATACTTCCGCGGCCTACGAGCAGTACTTC. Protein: CSARDTSAAYEQYF.

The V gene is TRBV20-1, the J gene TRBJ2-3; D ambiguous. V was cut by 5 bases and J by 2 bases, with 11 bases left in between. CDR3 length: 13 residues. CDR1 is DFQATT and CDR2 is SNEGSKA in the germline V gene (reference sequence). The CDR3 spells CSAPTGYTDTQYF. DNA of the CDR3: TGCAGTGCTCCGACTGGGTACACAGATACGCAGTATTTT.

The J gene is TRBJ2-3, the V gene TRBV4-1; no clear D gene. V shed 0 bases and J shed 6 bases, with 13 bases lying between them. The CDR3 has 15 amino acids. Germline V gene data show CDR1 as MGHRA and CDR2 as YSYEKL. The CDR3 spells CASSQEGYPVDTQYF. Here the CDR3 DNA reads TGCGCCAGCAGCCAAGAGGGCTATCCAGTGGATACGCAGTATTTT.

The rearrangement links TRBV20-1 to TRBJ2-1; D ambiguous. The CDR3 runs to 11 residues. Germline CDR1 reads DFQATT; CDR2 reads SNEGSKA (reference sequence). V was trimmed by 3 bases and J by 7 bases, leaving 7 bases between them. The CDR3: CSARMVNEQFF. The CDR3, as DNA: TGCAGTGCTAGGATGGTGAATGAGCAGTTCTTC.

The CDR3 is CASTLYSASYEQYF. The CDR3 coding sequence is TGTGCCAGCACTCTTTATAGTGCCTCCTACGAGCAGTACTTC. The chain has TRBV28 and TRBJ2-7; D uncertain. In germline, CDR1 is MDHEN, CDR2 SYDVKM. CDR3 length equals 14 residues. V was cut by 7 bases and J by 0 bases, with 13 bases left in between.

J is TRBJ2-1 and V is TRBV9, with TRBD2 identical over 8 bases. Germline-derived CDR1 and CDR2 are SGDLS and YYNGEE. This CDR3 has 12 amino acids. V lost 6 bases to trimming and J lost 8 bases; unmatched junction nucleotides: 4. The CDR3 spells CASNGGEDEQFF. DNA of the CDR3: TGTGCCAGCAACGGGGGGGAGGATGAGCAGTTCTTC.

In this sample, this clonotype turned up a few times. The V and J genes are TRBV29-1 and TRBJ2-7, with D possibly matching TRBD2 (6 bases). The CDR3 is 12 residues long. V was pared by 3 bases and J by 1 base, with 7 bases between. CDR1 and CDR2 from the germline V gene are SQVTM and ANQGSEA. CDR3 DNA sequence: TGCAGCGTTGACGGGGGTTCCTACGAGCAGTACTTC. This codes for CSVDGGSYEQYF.

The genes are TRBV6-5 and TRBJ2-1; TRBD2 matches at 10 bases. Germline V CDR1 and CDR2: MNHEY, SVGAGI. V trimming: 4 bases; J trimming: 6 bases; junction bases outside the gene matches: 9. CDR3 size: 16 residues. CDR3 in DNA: TGTGCCAGCAGTTCCCGGTTAGCGGGGGGTTTCAATGAGCAGTTCTTC. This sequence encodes CASSSRLAGGFNEQFF.

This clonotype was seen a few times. The CDR3 nucleotides read TGTGCCAGCCGCAGAAAGGCCGGGGAGCTGTTTTTT. Translation gives CASRRKAGELFF. The chain employs TRBV11-3 and TRBJ2-2; no reliable D call. This CDR3 has 12 amino acids. V lost 8 bases and J lost 6, with 10 bases in between. Germline V gene sequence: CDR1 SGHNT, CDR2 YENEEA. The full variable domain, rest sourced from reference TRBV11-3 and TRBJ2-2, is EAGVVQSPRYKIIEKKQPVAFWCNPISGHNTLYWYLQNLGQGPELLIRYENEEAVDDSQLPKDRFSAERLKGVDSTLKIQPAELGDSAVYLCASRRKAGELFFGEGSRLTVL.

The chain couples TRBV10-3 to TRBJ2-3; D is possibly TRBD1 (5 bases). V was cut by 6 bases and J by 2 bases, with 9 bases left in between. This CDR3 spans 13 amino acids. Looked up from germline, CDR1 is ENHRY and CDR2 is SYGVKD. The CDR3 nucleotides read TGTGCCATCAGAGACAGCCTCACAGATACGCAGTATTTT. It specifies CAIRDSLTDTQYF.

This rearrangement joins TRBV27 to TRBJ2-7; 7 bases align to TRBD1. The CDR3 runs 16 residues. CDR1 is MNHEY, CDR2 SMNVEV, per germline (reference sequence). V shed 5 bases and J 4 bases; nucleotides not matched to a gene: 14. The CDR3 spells CASSLVMAQGPYEQYF. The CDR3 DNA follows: TGTGCCAGCAGTCTCGTAATGGCACAGGGGCCTTACGAGCAGTACTTC.

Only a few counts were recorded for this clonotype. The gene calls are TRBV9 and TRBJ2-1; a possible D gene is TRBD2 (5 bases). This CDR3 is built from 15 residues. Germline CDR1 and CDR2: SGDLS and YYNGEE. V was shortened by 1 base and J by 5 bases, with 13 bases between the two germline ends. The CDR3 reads CASSVSGVGHNEQFF. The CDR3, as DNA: TGTGCCAGCAGCGTAAGCGGAGTGGGTCACAATGAGCAGTTCTTC.

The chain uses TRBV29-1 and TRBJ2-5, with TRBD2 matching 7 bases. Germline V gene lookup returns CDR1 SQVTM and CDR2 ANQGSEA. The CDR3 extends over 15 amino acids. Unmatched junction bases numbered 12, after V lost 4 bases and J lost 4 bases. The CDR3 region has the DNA TGCAGCGTTGGGGAGCGGGGATCCCTGGGAGAGACCCAGTACTTC. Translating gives CSVGERGSLGETQYF.

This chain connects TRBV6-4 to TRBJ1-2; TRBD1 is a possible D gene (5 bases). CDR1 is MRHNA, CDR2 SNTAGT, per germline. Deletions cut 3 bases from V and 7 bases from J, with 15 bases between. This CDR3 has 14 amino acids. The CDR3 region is CASSEGPGIGGYTF. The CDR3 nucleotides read TGTGCCAGCAGTGAGGGGCCCGGCATTGGTGGCTACACCTTC.

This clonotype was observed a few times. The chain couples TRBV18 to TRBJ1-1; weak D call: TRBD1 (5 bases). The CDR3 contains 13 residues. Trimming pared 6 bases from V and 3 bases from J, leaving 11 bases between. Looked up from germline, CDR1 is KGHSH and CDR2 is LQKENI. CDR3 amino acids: CASSLGRDTEAFF. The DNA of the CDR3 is TGTGCCAGCTCCCTGGGACGTGACACTGAAGCTTTCTTT.

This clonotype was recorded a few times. The CDR3 coding sequence is TGTGCCACCAGCAGGGGCGTGGATGAGCAGTTCTTC. Translated, it gives CATSRGVDEQFF. The J gene is TRBJ2-1, the V gene TRBV15; unclear D gene. Trimming removed 3 bases at V and 8 bases at J, with 8 bases between. This CDR3 is 12 amino acids long. In germline, CDR1 is LNHNV, CDR2 YYDKDF (reference sequence). The full variable domain, its missing parts supplied by reference TRBV15 and TRBJ2-1, is DAMVIQNPRYQVTQFGKPVTLSCSQTLNHNVMYWYQQKSSQAPKLLFHYYDKDFNNEADTPDNFQSRRPNTSFCFLDIRSPGLGDTAMYLCATSRGVDEQFFGPGTRLTVL.

CDR3 nucleotides: TGTGCCAGCAGCTTTACCACAGGGGTCCCTATCCTTTCACCCCTCCACTTT. Its protein is CASSFTTGVPILSPLHF. V usage is TRBV5-6 and J usage is TRBJ1-6; 7 nucleotides line up with TRBD1. CDR3 length: 17 residues. Trimming cost V 2 bases and J 9 bases; bases outside gene matches: 14. CDR1 SGHDT and CDR2 YYEEEE come from the germline V gene.

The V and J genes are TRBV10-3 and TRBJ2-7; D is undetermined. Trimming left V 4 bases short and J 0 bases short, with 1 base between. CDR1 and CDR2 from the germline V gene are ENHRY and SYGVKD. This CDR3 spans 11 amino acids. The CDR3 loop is CAISGSYEQYF. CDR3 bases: TGTGCCATCAGTGGCTCCTACGAGCAGTACTTC.

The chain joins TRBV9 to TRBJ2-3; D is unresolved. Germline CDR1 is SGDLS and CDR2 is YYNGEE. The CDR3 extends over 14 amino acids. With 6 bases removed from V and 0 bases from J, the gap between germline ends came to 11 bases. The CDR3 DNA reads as TGTGCCAGCACCCTGAGTTGGAGCACAGATACGCAGTATTTT. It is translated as CASTLSWSTDTQYF.

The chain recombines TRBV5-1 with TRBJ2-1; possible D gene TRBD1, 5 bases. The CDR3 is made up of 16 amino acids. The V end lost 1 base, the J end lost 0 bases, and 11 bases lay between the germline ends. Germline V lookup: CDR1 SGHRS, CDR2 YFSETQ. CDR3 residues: CASSLTGLFSYNEQFF. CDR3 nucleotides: TGCGCCAGCAGCTTGACAGGCCTCTTCTCCTACAATGAGCAGTTCTTC.

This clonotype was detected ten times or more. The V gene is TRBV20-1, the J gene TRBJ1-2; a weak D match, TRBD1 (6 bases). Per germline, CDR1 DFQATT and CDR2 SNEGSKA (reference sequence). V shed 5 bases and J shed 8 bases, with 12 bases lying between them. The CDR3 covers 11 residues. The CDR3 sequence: CSAWTAVGYTF. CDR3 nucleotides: TGCAGTGCTTGGACAGCAGTCGGCTACACCTTC.

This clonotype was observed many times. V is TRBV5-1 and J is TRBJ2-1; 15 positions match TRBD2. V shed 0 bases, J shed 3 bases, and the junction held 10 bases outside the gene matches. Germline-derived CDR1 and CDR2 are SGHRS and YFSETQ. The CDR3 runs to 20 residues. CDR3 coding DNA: TGCGCCAGCAGCTTGGGGACCGGGACTAGCGGGGGGCCGAGCTACAATGAGCAGTTCTTC. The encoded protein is CASSLGTGTSGGPSYNEQFF.

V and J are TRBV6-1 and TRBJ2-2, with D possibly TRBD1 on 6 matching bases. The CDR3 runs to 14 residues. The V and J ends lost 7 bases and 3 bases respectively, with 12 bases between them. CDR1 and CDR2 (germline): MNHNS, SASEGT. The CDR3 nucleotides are TGTGCCAGCACGGGACAAATCTACACCGGGGAGCTGTTTTTT. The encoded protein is CASTGQIYTGELFF.

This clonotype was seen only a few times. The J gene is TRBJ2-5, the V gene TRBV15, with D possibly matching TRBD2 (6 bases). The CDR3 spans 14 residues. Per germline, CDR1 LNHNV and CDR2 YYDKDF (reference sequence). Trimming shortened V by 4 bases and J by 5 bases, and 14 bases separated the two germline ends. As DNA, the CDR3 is TGTGCCACCAGCAACACGAGGGAGGTGGAGACCCAGTACTTC. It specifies CATSNTREVETQYF.

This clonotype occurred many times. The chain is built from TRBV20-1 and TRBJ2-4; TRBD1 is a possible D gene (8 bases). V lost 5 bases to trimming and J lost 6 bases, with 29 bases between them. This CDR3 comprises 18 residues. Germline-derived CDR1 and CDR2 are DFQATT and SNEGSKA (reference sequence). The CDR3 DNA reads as TGCAGTGCTCAGCTGGGAGGGAGACAGGGGAATTCTGGAAACATTCAGTACTTC. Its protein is CSAQLGGRQGNSGNIQYF.

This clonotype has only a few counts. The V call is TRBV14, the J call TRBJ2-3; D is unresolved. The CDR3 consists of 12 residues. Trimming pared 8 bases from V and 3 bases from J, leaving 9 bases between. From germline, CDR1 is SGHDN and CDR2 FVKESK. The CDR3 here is CASGPRTDTQYF. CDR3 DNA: TGTGCCAGCGGGCCTAGAACAGATACGCAGTATTTT. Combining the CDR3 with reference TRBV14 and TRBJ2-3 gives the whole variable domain EAGVTQFPSHSVIEKGQTVTLRCDPISGHDNLYWYRRVMGKEIKFLLHFVKESKQDESGMPNNRFLAERTGGTYSTLKVQPAELEDSGVYFCASGPRTDTQYFGPGTRLTVL.

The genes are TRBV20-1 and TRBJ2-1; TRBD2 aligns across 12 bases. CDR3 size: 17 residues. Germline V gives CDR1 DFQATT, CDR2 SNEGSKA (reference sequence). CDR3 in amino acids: CSPIRLAGEATYNEQFF. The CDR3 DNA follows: TGCAGCCCTATCCGACTAGCGGGAGAGGCCACCTACAATGAGCAGTTCTTC.

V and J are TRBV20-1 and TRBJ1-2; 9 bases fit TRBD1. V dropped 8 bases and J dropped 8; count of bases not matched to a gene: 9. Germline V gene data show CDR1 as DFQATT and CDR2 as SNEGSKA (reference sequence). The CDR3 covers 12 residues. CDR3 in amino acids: CSRQGEAGGYTF. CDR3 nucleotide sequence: TGCAGTAGACAGGGGGAGGCTGGCGGCTACACCTTC.